A selection of T cell receptor beta chains follows, all from one sample in a study of cytomegalovirus exposure and HLA in healthy donors. Profiled with immunoSEQ multiplex PCR; TCRdb holds only in-frame clones, not every one. The sample yields roughly 140,000 clones, roughly 76% seen once. The material sequenced was PBMCs. All receptors derive from a man between 18 and 29 years old in good health and CMV-seronegative. The CDR3 runs from the conserved cysteine through the conserved F or W. Fields, in order: clone size, CDR3 length, D gene, V gene, J gene, CDR3 DNA, CDR3 protein. The D gene is left open where the match is weak. Clone size is shown for a subset of rows, as once, few, many or a class of expanded clone.

clone_size: -; cdr3_length: 13; d_call: -; v_call: TRBV18; j_call: TRBJ2-7; cdr3_nt: TGTGCCAGCTCACCACCGGGCAATTACGAGCAGTACTTC; cdr3_aa: CASSPPGNYEQYF
clone_size: -; cdr3_length: 15; d_call: -; v_call: TRBV2; j_call: TRBJ2-1; cdr3_nt: TGTGCCAGCAGTGAACTAGGAGTCCCAGACCGATTACAGTTCTTC; cdr3_aa: CASSELGVPDRLQFF
clone_size: -; cdr3_length: 14; d_call: TRBD2; v_call: TRBV7-2; j_call: TRBJ2-1; cdr3_nt: TGTGCCAGCAGCTCGGGGACTAGACAGCGTGAGCAGTTCTTC; cdr3_aa: CASSSGTRQREQFF
clone_size: once; cdr3_length: 15; d_call: TRBD1; v_call: TRBV6-6; j_call: TRBJ2-7; cdr3_nt: TGTGCCAGCAGCATATCCGGGACAGGGTCCTACGAGCAGTACTTC; cdr3_aa: CASSISGTGSYEQYF
clone_size: -; cdr3_length: 13; d_call: TRBD1; v_call: TRBV29-1; j_call: TRBJ2-7; cdr3_nt: TGCAGCGTTGAAGACCTGGACAGGGGGGAGCAGTACTTC; cdr3_aa: CSVEDLDRGEQYF
clone_size: -; cdr3_length: 14; d_call: -; v_call: TRBV19; j_call: TRBJ1-5; cdr3_nt: TGTGCCAGTAGTATCGGGTTTTGGGATCAGCCCCAGCATTTT; cdr3_aa: CASSIGFWDQPQHF
clone_size: -; cdr3_length: 15; d_call: -; v_call: TRBV5-1; j_call: TRBJ2-1; cdr3_nt: TGCGCCAGCAGCTTGGAACTAGGAGTCTACAATGAGCAGTTCTTC; cdr3_aa: CASSLELGVYNEQFF
clone_size: -; cdr3_length: 17; d_call: TRBD2; v_call: TRBV4-1; j_call: TRBJ2-2; cdr3_nt: TGCGCCAGCAGGGAACGGACTAGCGGTACGAACACCGGGGAGCTGTTTTTT; cdr3_aa: CASRERTSGTNTGELFF
clone_size: -; cdr3_length: 15; d_call: -; v_call: TRBV7-2; j_call: TRBJ2-1; cdr3_nt: TGTGCCAGCAGCTTAGAGAGGCTAGGACTTGATGAGCAGTTCTTC; cdr3_aa: CASSLERLGLDEQFF
clone_size: -; cdr3_length: 14; d_call: TRBD1; v_call: TRBV11-2; j_call: TRBJ2-7; cdr3_nt: TGTGCCAGCAGCCGAATCAGGGACAGGTACGAGCAGTACTTC; cdr3_aa: CASSRIRDRYEQYF
clone_size: -; cdr3_length: 15; d_call: TRBD1; v_call: TRBV6-1; j_call: TRBJ2-5; cdr3_nt: TGTGCCAGCACCCTTTCAGGGACAGCACAAGAGACCCAGTACTTC; cdr3_aa: CASTLSGTAQETQYF
clone_size: -; cdr3_length: 18; d_call: -; v_call: TRBV18; j_call: TRBJ1-5; cdr3_nt: TGTGCCAGCTCACCTTCCCAATCTGGGACACATAGCAATCAGCCCCAGCATTTT; cdr3_aa: CASSPSQSGTHSNQPQHF
clone_size: -; cdr3_length: 17; d_call: TRBD1; v_call: TRBV28; j_call: TRBJ2-7; cdr3_nt: TGTGCCAGCAGTTCTTACCCCGGGACAGGGGGAAGTTACGAGCAGTACTTC; cdr3_aa: CASSSYPGTGGSYEQYF
clone_size: -; cdr3_length: 14; d_call: -; v_call: TRBV5-4; j_call: TRBJ1-1; cdr3_nt: TGTGCCAGCAGCTTGTTCACCACGACCGGGAAAGCTTTCTTT; cdr3_aa: CASSLFTTTGKAFF
clone_size: -; cdr3_length: 13; d_call: -; v_call: TRBV12-5; j_call: TRBJ2-3; cdr3_nt: TGTGCTAGTGCCCTCCTAGAGGGAGGCACGCAGTATTTT; cdr3_aa: CASALLEGGTQYF
clone_size: -; cdr3_length: 15; d_call: -; v_call: TRBV21-1; j_call: TRBJ1-3; cdr3_nt: TGTGCCAGCACCCTCAACAGGGGCTCTGGAAACACCATATATTTT; cdr3_aa: CASTLNRGSGNTIYF
clone_size: -; cdr3_length: 15; d_call: -; v_call: TRBV10-3; j_call: TRBJ1-3; cdr3_nt: TGTGCCATCAGTGAACGGGGGACTGCTGGAAACACCATATATTTT; cdr3_aa: CAISERGTAGNTIYF
clone_size: -; cdr3_length: 11; d_call: -; v_call: TRBV7-6; j_call: TRBJ2-2; cdr3_nt: TGTGCCAGCAGCTTAGGAGGCGGTCTGTTTTTT; cdr3_aa: CASSLGGGLFF
clone_size: -; cdr3_length: 13; d_call: TRBD1; v_call: TRBV25-1; j_call: TRBJ2-5; cdr3_nt: TGTGCCAGCGGGACAGGGGGCCTCGAGACCCAGTACTTC; cdr3_aa: CASGTGGLETQYF
clone_size: -; cdr3_length: 15; d_call: TRBD1; v_call: TRBV5-1; j_call: TRBJ2-1; cdr3_nt: TGCGCCAGCAGCTTGTTGGGGGACAGCTACAATGAGCAGTTCTTC; cdr3_aa: CASSLLGDSYNEQFF
clone_size: few; cdr3_length: 19; d_call: TRBD2; v_call: TRBV7-8; j_call: TRBJ2-2; cdr3_nt: TGTGCCAGCAGCTTTATGATTCTAGCGGGGGGGAGGTACACCGGGGAGCTGTTTTTT; cdr3_aa: CASSFMILAGGRYTGELFF
clone_size: few; cdr3_length: 15; d_call: -; v_call: TRBV4-1; j_call: TRBJ2-7; cdr3_nt: TGCGCCAGCAGCGAAGGGGCACACTTCTCCTACGAGCAGTACTTC; cdr3_aa: CASSEGAHFSYEQYF
clone_size: -; cdr3_length: 16; d_call: -; v_call: TRBV4-2; j_call: TRBJ2-1; cdr3_nt: TGTGCCAGCAGCCAAAGTTTACTACTTACCGGGGATGAGCAGTTCTTC; cdr3_aa: CASSQSLLLTGDEQFF
clone_size: -; cdr3_length: 15; d_call: TRBD1; v_call: TRBV6-5; j_call: TRBJ2-7; cdr3_nt: TGTGCCAGCAGTTACTCCGGGACAGGGGTCTACGAGCAGTACTTC; cdr3_aa: CASSYSGTGVYEQYF
clone_size: -; cdr3_length: 14; d_call: -; v_call: TRBV10-1; j_call: TRBJ2-5; cdr3_nt: TGCGCCAGCAGTGAGTCGAACGGGCAAGAGACCCAGTACTTC; cdr3_aa: CASSESNGQETQYF
clone_size: -; cdr3_length: 16; d_call: TRBD1; v_call: TRBV27; j_call: TRBJ1-5; cdr3_nt: TGTGCCAGCATCATGGACAGGAGAAGAAGCAATCAGCCCCAGCATTTT; cdr3_aa: CASIMDRRRSNQPQHF
clone_size: -; cdr3_length: 15; d_call: -; v_call: TRBV18; j_call: TRBJ1-1; cdr3_nt: TGTGCCAGCTCACAAGATATGACAGCGAACACTGAAGCTTTCTTT; cdr3_aa: CASSQDMTANTEAFF
clone_size: few; cdr3_length: 16; d_call: -; v_call: TRBV2; j_call: TRBJ2-5; cdr3_nt: TGTGCCAGCAGTCCTCGTTTAATTACAGCACAAGAGACCCAGTACTTC; cdr3_aa: CASSPRLITAQETQYF
clone_size: -; cdr3_length: 16; d_call: -; v_call: TRBV6-4; j_call: TRBJ1-2; cdr3_nt: TGTGCCAGCAGTGACGGCAGGGCCGTGATTAACTATGGCTACACCTTC; cdr3_aa: CASSDGRAVINYGYTF
clone_size: -; cdr3_length: 18; d_call: -; v_call: TRBV7-8; j_call: TRBJ2-7; cdr3_nt: TGTGCCAGCAGTCGTATCGGGACCTGGCGGAGGGTTGGTAACGAGCAGTACTTC; cdr3_aa: CASSRIGTWRRVGNEQYF
clone_size: few; cdr3_length: 12; d_call: -; v_call: TRBV5-1; j_call: TRBJ2-3; cdr3_nt: TGCGCCAGCAGCCCTAGCACAGATACGCAGTATTTT; cdr3_aa: CASSPSTDTQYF
clone_size: -; cdr3_length: 17; d_call: -; v_call: TRBV2; j_call: TRBJ2-7; cdr3_nt: TGTGCCAGCAGTCATACTACAGGCGCCGCGAGCTCCTACGAGCAGTACTTC; cdr3_aa: CASSHTTGAASSYEQYF
clone_size: once; cdr3_length: 15; d_call: -; v_call: TRBV7-9; j_call: TRBJ1-2; cdr3_nt: TGTGCCAGCAGCCGTTCCCGGGAGCCTAACTATGGCTACACCTTC; cdr3_aa: CASSRSREPNYGYTF
clone_size: -; cdr3_length: 13; d_call: -; v_call: TRBV19; j_call: TRBJ2-2; cdr3_nt: TGTGCCAGCCTCGGACAGAACACCGGGGAGCTGTTTTTT; cdr3_aa: CASLGQNTGELFF
clone_size: -; cdr3_length: 16; d_call: TRBD2; v_call: TRBV28; j_call: TRBJ2-1; cdr3_nt: TGTGCCAGCAGTTTATTTGACGGACTAGCGGCGAATGAGCAGTTCTTC; cdr3_aa: CASSLFDGLAANEQFF
clone_size: -; cdr3_length: 18; d_call: -; v_call: TRBV5-1; j_call: TRBJ2-1; cdr3_nt: TGCGCCAGCAGCCCCAGGGCGCAATCCCCCAGTGCCTACAATGAGCAGTTCTTC; cdr3_aa: CASSPRAQSPSAYNEQFF
clone_size: -; cdr3_length: 16; d_call: -; v_call: TRBV15; j_call: TRBJ1-6; cdr3_nt: TGTGCCACCAGCAGAGGGCGACGGGGAGGAGGTTCACCCCTCCACTTT; cdr3_aa: CATSRGRRGGGSPLHF
clone_size: once; cdr3_length: 13; d_call: -; v_call: TRBV4-2; j_call: TRBJ2-1; cdr3_nt: TGTGCCAGCAGCCCCCGGGAGACCAGTGAGCAGTTCTTC; cdr3_aa: CASSPRETSEQFF
clone_size: once; cdr3_length: 15; d_call: -; v_call: TRBV5-1; j_call: TRBJ1-5; cdr3_nt: TGCGCCAGCAGCTTGAGCGGGGGAATCAATCAGCCCCAGCATTTT; cdr3_aa: CASSLSGGINQPQHF
clone_size: many; cdr3_length: 13; d_call: -; v_call: TRBV19; j_call: TRBJ1-1; cdr3_nt: TGTGCCAGTAGTAATCAGGTCCGGACTGAAGCTTTCTTT; cdr3_aa: CASSNQVRTEAFF